This note documents a single TCR beta chain sequence. Its antigen is undetermined. Libraries were prepared by immunoSEQ multiplex PCR; TCRdb keeps only in-frame clonotypes and omits some of them. This table holds 8,500 to 10,000 clones, about 78% found once. Germline CDR1 reads MNHEY; CDR2 reads SMNVEV (reference sequence). This CDR3 has 16 residues. The ends were cut back, 1 base at V and 0 bases at J, with 10 bases in the middle. This sample stems from a study of early stage breast cancer tumors. Looking at the study overall: ER+/PR+/HER2- status applied to about 70% of the 16 invasive breast tumors.

Overall study findings and caveats: Commonly generated sequences made up most enriched TCRB sequences shared between patients. Tumors had 2 to 3-fold higher T cell density than normal breast.

The sample comprised normal breast tissue next to the tumor. The chain links TRBV27 to TRBJ2-1; D may be TRBD2 (5 bases). This receptor was obtained from a person in their 40s with breast cancer. This chain's CDR3 is CASSLLGGSSYNEQFF. The CDR3 DNA is TGTGCCAGCAGTTTATTGGGTGGGAGCTCCTACAATGAGCAGTTCTTC.